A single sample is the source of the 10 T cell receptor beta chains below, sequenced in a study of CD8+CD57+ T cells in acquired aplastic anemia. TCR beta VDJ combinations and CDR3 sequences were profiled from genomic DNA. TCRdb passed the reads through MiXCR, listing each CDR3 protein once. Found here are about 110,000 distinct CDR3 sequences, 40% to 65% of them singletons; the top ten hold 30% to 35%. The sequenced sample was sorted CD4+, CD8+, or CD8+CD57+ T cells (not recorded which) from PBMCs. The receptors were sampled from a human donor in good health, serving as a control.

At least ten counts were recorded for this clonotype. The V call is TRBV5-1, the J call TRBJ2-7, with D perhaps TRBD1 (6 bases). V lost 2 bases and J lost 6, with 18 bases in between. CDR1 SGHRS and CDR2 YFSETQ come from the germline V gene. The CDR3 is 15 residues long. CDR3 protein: CASSLTGTLSSEQYF. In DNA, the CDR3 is TGCGCCAGCAGCTTAACAGGGACGCTATCAAGCGAGCAGTACTTC.

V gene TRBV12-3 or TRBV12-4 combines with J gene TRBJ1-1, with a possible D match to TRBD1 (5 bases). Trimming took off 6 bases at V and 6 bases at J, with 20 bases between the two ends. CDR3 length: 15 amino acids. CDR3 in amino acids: CASSPTLGTVPEAFF. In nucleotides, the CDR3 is TGTGCCAGCAGCCCAACCCTGGGGACGGTACCTGAAGCTTTCTTT.

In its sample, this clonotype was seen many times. The CDR3 region has the DNA TGTGCCAGCAGCTTAGTCGGGGGGGCCGACGAGCAGTACTTC. This codes for CASSLVGGADEQYF. V usage is TRBV7-2 and J usage is TRBJ2-7; TRBD2 aligns across 8 bases. V shed 1 base, J shed 5 bases, and the junction held 4 bases outside the gene matches. CDR1 is SGHTA, CDR2 FQGNSA, per germline. The length of the CDR3 is 14 residues. The full variable domain, with the rest looked up from reference TRBV7-2 and TRBJ2-7, is GAGVSQSPSNKVTEKGKDVELRCDPISGHTALYWYRQSLGQGLEFLIYFQGNSAPDKSGLPSDRFSAERTGGSVSTLTIQRTQQEDSAVYLCASSLVGGADEQYFGPGTRLTVT.

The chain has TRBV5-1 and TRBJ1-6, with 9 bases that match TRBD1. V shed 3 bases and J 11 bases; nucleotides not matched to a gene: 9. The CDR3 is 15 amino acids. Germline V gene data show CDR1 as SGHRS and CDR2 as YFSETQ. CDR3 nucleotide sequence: TGCGCCAGCAGCTCGAGGACAGGGGCAGGTCCACCCCTCCACTTT. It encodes CASSSRTGAGPPLHF.

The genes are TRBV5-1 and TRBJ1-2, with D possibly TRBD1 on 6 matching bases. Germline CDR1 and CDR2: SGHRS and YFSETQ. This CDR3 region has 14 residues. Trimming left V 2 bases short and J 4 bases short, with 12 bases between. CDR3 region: CASSLAGEVYGYTF. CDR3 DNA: TGCGCCAGCAGCTTAGCAGGGGAGGTCTATGGCTACACCTTC.

CDR3 sequence reads: CASSRQGNQPQHF. The CDR3 coding sequence is TGTGCCAGCAGCCGACAGGGTAATCAGCCCCAGCATTTT. V and J are TRBV7-2 and TRBJ1-5; 7 nucleotides line up with TRBD1. The CDR3 is 13 amino acids. CDR1 and CDR2 (germline): SGHTA, FQGNSA. Trimming took 5 bases from V and 4 from J; bases not matched to a gene: 2. The full variable domain, in which reference TRBV7-2 and TRBJ1-5 provide the parts outside the CDR3, is GAGVSQSPSNKVTEKGKDVELRCDPISGHTALYWYRQSLGQGLEFLIYFQGNSAPDKSGLPSDRFSAERTGGSVSTLTIQRTQQEDSAVYLCASSRQGNQPQHFGDGTRLSIL.

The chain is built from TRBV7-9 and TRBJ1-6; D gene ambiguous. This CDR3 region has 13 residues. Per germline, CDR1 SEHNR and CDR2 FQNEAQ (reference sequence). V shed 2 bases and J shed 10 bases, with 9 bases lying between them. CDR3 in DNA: TGTGCCAGCAGCTTAATGGGATCATCACCCCTCCACTTT. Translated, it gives CASSLMGSSPLHF.

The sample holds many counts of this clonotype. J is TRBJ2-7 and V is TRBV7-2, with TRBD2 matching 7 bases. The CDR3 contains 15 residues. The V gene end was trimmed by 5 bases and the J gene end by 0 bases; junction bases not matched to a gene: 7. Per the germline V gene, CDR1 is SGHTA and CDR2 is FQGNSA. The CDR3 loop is CASSTQRGISYEQYF. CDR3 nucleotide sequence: TGTGCCAGCAGCACACAGCGGGGAATCTCCTACGAGCAGTACTTC.

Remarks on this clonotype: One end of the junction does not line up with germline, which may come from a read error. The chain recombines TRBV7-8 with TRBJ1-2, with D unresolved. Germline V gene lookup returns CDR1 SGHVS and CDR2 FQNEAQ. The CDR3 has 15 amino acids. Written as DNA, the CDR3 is TGTGCCAGCAGCTTATCCGAGGCAGGTAGAGGGAGCTACACTTTC. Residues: CASSLSEAGRGSYTF.

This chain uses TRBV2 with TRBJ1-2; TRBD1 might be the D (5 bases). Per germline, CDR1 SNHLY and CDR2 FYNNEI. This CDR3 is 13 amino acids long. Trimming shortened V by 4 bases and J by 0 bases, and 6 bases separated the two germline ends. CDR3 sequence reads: CASSVQANYGYTF. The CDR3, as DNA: TGTGCCAGCAGTGTACAGGCTAACTATGGCTACACCTTC. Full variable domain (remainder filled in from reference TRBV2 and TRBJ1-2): EPEVTQTPSHQVTQMGQEVILRCVPISNHLYFYWYRQILGQKVEFLVSFYNNEISEKSEIFDDQFSVERPDGSNFTLKIRSTKLEDSAMYFCASSVQANYGYTFGSGTRLTVV.